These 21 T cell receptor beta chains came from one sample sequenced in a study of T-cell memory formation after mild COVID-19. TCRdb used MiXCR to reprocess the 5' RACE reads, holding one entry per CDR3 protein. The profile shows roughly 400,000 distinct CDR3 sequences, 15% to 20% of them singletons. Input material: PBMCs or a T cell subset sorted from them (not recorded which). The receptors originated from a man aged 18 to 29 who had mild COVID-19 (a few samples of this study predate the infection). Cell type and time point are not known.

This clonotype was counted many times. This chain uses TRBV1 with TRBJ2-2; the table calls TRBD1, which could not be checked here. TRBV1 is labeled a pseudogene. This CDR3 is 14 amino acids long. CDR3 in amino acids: CTSSQAGVSGELFF. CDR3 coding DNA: TGCACCAGCAGCCAAGCGGGGGTTTCAGGGGAGCTGTTTTTT.

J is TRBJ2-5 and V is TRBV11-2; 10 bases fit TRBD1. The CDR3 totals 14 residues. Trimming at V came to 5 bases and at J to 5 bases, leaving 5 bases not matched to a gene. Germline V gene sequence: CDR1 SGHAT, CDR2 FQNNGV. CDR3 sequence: CASSPGQGLETQYF. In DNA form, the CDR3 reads TGTGCCAGCAGCCCGGGACAGGGGCTCGAGACCCAGTACTTC.

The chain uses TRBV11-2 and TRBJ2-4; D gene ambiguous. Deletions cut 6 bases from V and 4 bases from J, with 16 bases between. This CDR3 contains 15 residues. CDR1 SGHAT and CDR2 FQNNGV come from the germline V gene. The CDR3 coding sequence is TGTGCCAGCAGAAGCACATCACGGTCTAAAAACATTCAGTACTTC. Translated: CASRSTSRSKNIQYF. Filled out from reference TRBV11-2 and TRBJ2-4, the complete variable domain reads EAGVAQSPRYKIIEKRQSVAFWCNPISGHATLYWYQQILGQGPKLLIQFQNNGVVDDSQLPKDRFSAERLKGVDSTLKIQPAKLEDSAVYLCASRSTSRSKNIQYFGAGTRLSVL.

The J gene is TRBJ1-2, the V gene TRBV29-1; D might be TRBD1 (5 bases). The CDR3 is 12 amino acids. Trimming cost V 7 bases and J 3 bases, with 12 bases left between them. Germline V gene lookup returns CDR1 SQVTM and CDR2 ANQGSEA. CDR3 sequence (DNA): TGCAGCGCCTCGGGGCCCCACTATGGCTACACCTTC. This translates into CSASGPHYGYTF.

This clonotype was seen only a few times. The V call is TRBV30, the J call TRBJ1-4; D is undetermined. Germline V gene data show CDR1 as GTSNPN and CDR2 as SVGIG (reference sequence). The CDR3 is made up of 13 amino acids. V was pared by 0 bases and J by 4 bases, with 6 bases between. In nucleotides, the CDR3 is TGTGCCTGGAGTGTGTTATTTAATGAAAAACTGTTTTTT. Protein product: CAWSVLFNEKLFF. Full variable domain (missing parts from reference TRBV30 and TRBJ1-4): SQTIHQWPATLVQPVGSPLSLECTVEGTSNPNLYWYRQAAGRGLQLLFYSVGIGQISSEVPQNLSASRPQDRQFILSSKKLLLSDSGFYLCAWSVLFNEKLFFGSGTQLSVL.

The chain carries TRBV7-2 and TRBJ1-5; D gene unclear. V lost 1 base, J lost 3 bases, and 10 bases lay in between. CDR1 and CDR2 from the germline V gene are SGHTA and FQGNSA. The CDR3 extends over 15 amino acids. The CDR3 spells CASSLVPRSNQPQHF. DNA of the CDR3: TGTGCCAGCAGCTTAGTACCCAGATCCAATCAGCCCCAGCATTTT.

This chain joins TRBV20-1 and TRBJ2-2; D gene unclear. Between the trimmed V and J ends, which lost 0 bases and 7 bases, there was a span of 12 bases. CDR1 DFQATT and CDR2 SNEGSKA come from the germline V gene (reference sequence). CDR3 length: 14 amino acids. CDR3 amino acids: CSARDLRHGGELFF. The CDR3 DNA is TGCAGTGCTAGAGATCTGAGGCATGGCGGGGAGCTGTTTTTT.

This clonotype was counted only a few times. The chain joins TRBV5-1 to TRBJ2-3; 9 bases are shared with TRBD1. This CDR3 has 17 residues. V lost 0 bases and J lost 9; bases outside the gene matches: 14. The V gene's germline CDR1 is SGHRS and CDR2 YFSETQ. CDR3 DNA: TGCGCCAGCAGCTTGGAGTCCGCGGACAGGGGATCAGGAACGCAGTATTTT. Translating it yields CASSLESADRGSGTQYF.

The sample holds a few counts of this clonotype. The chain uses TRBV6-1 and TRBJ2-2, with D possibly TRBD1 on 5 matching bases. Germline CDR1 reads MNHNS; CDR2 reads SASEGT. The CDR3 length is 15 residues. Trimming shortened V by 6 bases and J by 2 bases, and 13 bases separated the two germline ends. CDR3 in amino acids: CASSTLQGNTGELFF. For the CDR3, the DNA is TGTGCCAGCAGCACCCTCCAGGGAAACACCGGGGAGCTGTTTTTT.

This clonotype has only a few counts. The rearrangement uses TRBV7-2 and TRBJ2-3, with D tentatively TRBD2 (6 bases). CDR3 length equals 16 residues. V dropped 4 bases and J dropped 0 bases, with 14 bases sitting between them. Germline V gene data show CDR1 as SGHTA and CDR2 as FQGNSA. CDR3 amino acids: CASSSPILASTDTQYF. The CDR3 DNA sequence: TGTGCCAGCAGCTCACCCATACTAGCTAGCACAGATACGCAGTATTTT.

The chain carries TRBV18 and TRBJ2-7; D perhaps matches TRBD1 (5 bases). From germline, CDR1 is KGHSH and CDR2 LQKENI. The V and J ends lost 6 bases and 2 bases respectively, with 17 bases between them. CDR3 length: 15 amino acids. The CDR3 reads CASSLGAPAAYEQYV. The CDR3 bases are TGTGCCAGCTCGCTTGGGGCCCCCGCAGCCTACGAGCAGTACGTC.

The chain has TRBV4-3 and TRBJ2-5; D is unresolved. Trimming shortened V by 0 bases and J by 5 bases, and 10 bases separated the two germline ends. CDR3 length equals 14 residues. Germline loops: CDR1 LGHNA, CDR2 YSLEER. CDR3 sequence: CASSQDSSVETQYF. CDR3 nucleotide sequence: TGCGCCAGCAGCCAAGATTCGAGCGTGGAGACCCAGTACTTC.

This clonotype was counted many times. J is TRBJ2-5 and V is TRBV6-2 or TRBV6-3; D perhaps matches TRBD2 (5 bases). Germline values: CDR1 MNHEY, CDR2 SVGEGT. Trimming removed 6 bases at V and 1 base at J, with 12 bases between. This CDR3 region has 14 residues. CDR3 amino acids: CASREDGSQETQYF. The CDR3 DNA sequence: TGTGCCAGCAGGGAGGACGGATCCCAAGAGACCCAGTACTTC.

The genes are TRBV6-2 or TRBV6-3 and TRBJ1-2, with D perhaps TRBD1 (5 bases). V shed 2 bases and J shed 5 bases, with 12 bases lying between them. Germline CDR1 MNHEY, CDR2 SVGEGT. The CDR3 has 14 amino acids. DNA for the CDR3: TGTGCCAGCAGTTACCCGCCGGGACTTTATGGCTACACCTTC. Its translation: CASSYPPGLYGYTF.

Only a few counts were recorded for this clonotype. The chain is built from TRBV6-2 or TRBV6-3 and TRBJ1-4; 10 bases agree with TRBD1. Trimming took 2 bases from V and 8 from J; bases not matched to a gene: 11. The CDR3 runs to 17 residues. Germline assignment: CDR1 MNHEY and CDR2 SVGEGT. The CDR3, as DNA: TGTGCCAGCAGTTACGAAGAAAGGACAGGGGGTGGAGAAAAACTGTTTTTT. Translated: CASSYEERTGGGEKLFF.

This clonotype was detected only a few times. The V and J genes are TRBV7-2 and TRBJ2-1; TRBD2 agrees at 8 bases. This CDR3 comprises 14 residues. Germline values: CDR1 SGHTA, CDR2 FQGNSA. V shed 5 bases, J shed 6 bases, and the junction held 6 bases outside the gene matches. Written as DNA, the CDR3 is TGTGCCAGCAGCCCCACGGGGGGGATCAATGAGCAGTTCTTC. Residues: CASSPTGGINEQFF.

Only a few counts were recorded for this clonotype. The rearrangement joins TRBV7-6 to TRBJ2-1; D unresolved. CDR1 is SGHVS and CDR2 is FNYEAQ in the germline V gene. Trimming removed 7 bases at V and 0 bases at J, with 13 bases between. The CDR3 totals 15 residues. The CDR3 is CASTEVGSSYNEQFF. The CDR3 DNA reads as TGTGCCAGCACCGAGGTCGGCAGCTCCTACAATGAGCAGTTCTTC.

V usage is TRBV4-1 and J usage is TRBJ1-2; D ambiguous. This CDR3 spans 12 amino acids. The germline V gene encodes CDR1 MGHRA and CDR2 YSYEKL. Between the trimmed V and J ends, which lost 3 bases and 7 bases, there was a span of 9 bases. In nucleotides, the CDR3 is TGCGCCAGCAGCCAGATTGGTTTTGGCTACACCTTC. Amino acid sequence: CASSQIGFGYTF.

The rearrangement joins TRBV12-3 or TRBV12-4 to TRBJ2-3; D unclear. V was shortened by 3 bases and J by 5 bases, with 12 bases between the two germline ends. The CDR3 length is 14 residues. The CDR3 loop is CASSFSTREDTQYF. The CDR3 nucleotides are TGTGCCAGCAGTTTCAGCACCCGAGAAGATACGCAGTATTTT.

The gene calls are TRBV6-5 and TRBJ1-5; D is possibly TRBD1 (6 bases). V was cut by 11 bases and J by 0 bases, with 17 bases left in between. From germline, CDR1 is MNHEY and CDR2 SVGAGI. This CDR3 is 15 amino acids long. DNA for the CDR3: TGTGCCCCCGGGGGCAGGGGATATAGCAATCAGCCCCAGCATTTT. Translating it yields CAPGGRGYSNQPQHF.

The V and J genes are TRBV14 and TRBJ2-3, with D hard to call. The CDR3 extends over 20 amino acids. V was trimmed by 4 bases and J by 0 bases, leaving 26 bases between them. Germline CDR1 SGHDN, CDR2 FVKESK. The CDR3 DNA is TGTGCCAGCAGCCCCCTTGTAGAAAGCGCGACCTTGGGAAGCACAGATACGCAGTATTTT. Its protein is CASSPLVESATLGSTDTQYF.